This T cell receptor (beta chain) was profiled in a study of shared clonotypes between healthy human individuals. Points from the study as a whole: It was the few donors that limited the genetic and exposure-history diversity represented.

TCRdb's table, derived via immunoSEQ multiplex PCR, lists solely in-frame clones and lacks some. The sample comprises about 2,100,000 clones, just over 90% of which are singletons, and about 1.5% rests with the top ten. Positive CCR7 selection of CD45RO-negative cells yielded the naive CD8 cells, and terminally differentiated effector memory CD45RA+ cells were excluded. Donors were healthy HIV-negative adults without recently reported acute infections or vaccinations. Those who donated, Caucasian adults without exception, all lived in Nashville, Tennessee. A remark on this clone: Its antigen is unidentified.

The CDR3 extends over 14 amino acids. Germline lookup yields CDR1 SGHTS and CDR2 YDEGEE. V lost 4 bases, J lost 5 bases, and 7 bases stayed unmatched. This receptor was identified in a man aged 18-30 years in good health. Some clones in this sample may be carry-over from other donors' samples. The rearrangement uses TRBV5-8 and TRBJ2-7, with TRBD1 matching 9 bases. Sequenced: naive CD8+ T cells from PBMCs. The CDR3 nucleotides are TGTGCCAGCAGCACCGGGACAGGGAGGGACGAGCAGTACTTC. Its protein is CASSTGTGRDEQYF.